This T cell receptor beta chain was sequenced during a study of blood T cell repertoires in COVID-19. Across the study: Italy, Spain and the United States were the sources of the convalescent and acute COVID-19 samples. Sources were T cells, B-cell-depleted T cells, or PBMCs; the material itself was cDNA or gDNA.

Germline V gene lookup returns CDR1 LGHDT and CDR2 YNNKEL (reference sequence). This CDR3 is 16 amino acids long. Deletions cut 4 bases from V and 2 bases from J, with 16 bases between. As handled by the study authors: Amplifying reference gene primers gave estimates of nucleated cell counts. The table came from immunoSEQ multiplex PCR; TCRdb's copy has only in-frame clones and leaves some out. V, J and clone size derive from that table, while D and trimming were established from the DNA sequence. The profile shows approximately 85,000 clones, around nine tenths of them singletons. The chain employs TRBV3-1 (or the pseudogene TRBV3-2) and TRBJ2-3; D is possibly TRBD2 (5 bases). The sample was peripheral blood. The sequence was obtained from a man aged 50-59 years with acute or convalescent COVID-19. The DNA of the CDR3 is TGTGCCAGCAGCCCATACACTAGAGGGTCCACAGATACGCAGTATTTT. Residues: CASSPYTRGSTDTQYF.